Listed below are T cell receptor beta chains from one sample, sequenced in a study of Graves' ophthalmopathy and Graves' hyperthyroidism. From the multiplex PCR reads, TCRdb called clonotypes with MiXCR, one entry per CDR3 protein. Among 300,000 or so distinct CDR3 sequences listed, about a sixth were seen once. The specimen was peripheral blood. The receptors here all came from an adult man with Graves' ophthalmopathy. The CDR3 runs from the conserved cysteine through the conserved F or W.

V	length	J	CDR3
TRBV14	18	TRBJ2-4	CASSQGASRGLAKNIQYF
TRBV19	15	TRBJ2-5	CASSENDRSQETQYF
TRBV20-1	14	TRBJ2-7	CSARGQVDPYEQYF
TRBV19	12	TRBJ1-2	CASSPGAYGYTF
TRBV6-1	17	TRBJ1-2	CASSPRIREGASYGYTF
TRBV24-1	16	TRBJ2-2	CATSDLGSGDTGELFF
TRBV6-5	13	TRBJ2-5	CASSWEYQETQYF
TRBV12-3/TRBV12-4	14	TRBJ2-2	CASSRGVGTGELFF
TRBV20-1	16	TRBJ1-6	CSATPYSGRDNSPLHF
TRBV5-1	11	TRBJ2-4	CASSLADIQYF
TRBV7-3	13	TRBJ2-7	CASSLSRGYEQYF
TRBV2	14	TRBJ2-4	CASRPGQPQNIQYF
TRBV30	16	TRBJ2-7	CAWTKGQGVTRLEQYF
TRBV20-1	15	TRBJ2-7	CSAEQTGTGVYEQYF
TRBV10-3	16	TRBJ2-6	CAISESFASGANVLTF
TRBV10-3	13	TRBJ2-2	CAIRPPSTGELFF
TRBV12-3/TRBV12-4	13	TRBJ2-7	CASRTGTGNEQYF
TRBV4-1	16	TRBJ1-1	CASSQVVSLSNTEAFF
TRBV7-2	13	TRBJ1-1	CASSLGRPTEAFF
TRBV6-1	14	TRBJ2-5	CASSVGGAFETQYF
TRBV28	11	TRBJ1-1	CASRGRLEAFF
TRBV2	15	TRBJ2-3	CASNQGVLGTDTQYF
TRBV20-1	14	TRBJ1-3	CSARAVNSGNTIYF
TRBV24-1	13	TRBJ1-1	CATSDTGIPEAFF
TRBV19	16	TRBJ2-7	CASSISDGSRSYEQYF
TRBV9	15	TRBJ1-3	CASSVDTNSGNTIYF
TRBV15	15	TRBJ1-5	CATSRDRGDGQPQHF
TRBV2	16	TRBJ2-1	CASSSSLAGGRNEQFF
TRBV6-2/TRBV6-3	15	TRBJ2-7	CASSQDRRISYEQYF
TRBV6-5	11	TRBJ2-7	CASSNSREQYF
TRBV20-1	13	TRBJ2-7	CSAPGLGDYEQYF
TRBV28	13	TRBJ1-2	CASSKVANYGYNF
TRBV2	19	TRBJ1-5	CASSGTGTGPINSNQPQHF
TRBV7-3	14	TRBJ2-5	CASSKGHGRETQYF
TRBV7-9	13	TRBJ2-7	CASSFSDSYEQYF
TRBV6-5	13	TRBJ2-7	CASSLAGVGEQYF
TRBV6-2/TRBV6-3	15	TRBJ1-1	CASSGRRIGNTEAFF
TRBV5-1	14	TRBJ2-5	CASSLWAAQETQYF
TRBV12-3/TRBV12-4	17	TRBJ2-7	CASSDFRPGLLRFGQYF
TRBV3-1	13	TRBJ2-5	CASSQVVGETQYF
TRBV5-1	18	TRBJ2-2	CASSRGLPGQGSTGELFF
TRBV5-1	21	TRBJ2-5	CASSLFVPTDREDGSSETQYF
TRBV30	13	TRBJ1-1	CAWAMVEFTEAFF
TRBV28	13	TRBJ2-7	CASSLYRGGEQYF
TRBV15	18	TRBJ1-6	CATSREGTGEAYNSPLHF
TRBV7-2	14	TRBJ2-7	CASSVWARRTEQYF
TRBV6-5	14	TRBJ2-4	CASSYSGQGNIQYF
TRBV29-1	12	TRBJ2-5	CSADRGSETQYF
TRBV5-5	14	TRBJ2-2	CASSFQGNTGELFF
TRBV6-2/TRBV6-3	14	TRBJ1-5	CASRPDNGRQPQHF
TRBV29-1	11	TRBJ2-7	CSVEMSYEQYF
TRBV18	14	TRBJ2-7	CASSPLADTYEQYF
TRBV6-1	14	TRBJ2-7	CASSAPGLIYEQYF